The subject of this entry is one TCR beta chain. Its antigen is as yet unknown. PCR was performed a second time for 7 to 11 cycles using a sample-barcoded 5' primer and a J-beta primer mix. TCRdb called the 5' RACE reads again in MiXCR, with one record for every CDR3 protein. The table shows about 760,000 distinct CDR3 sequences, with more than 55% occurring only once. Germline lookup yields CDR1 MDHEN and CDR2 SYDVKM. The CDR3 is made up of 16 amino acids. Losses at the gene ends were 4 bases for V and 11 bases for J; bases not matched to a gene: 19. This entry comes from a study of blood T cells in healthy people across ages. Study-level results: CMV status of donors was not determined, possibly confounding expanded clonotype changes.

This TCR was sampled from a man aged 35 to 55 in good health. The V call is TRBV28, the J call TRBJ2-5, with 7 bases aligning to TRBD2. The sequenced sample consisted of blood. The CDR3 loop is CASSSPRLAVYNEQYF. The CDR3 bases are TGTGCCAGCAGTTCCCCTCGACTAGCAGTCTACAATGAGCAGTACTTC.